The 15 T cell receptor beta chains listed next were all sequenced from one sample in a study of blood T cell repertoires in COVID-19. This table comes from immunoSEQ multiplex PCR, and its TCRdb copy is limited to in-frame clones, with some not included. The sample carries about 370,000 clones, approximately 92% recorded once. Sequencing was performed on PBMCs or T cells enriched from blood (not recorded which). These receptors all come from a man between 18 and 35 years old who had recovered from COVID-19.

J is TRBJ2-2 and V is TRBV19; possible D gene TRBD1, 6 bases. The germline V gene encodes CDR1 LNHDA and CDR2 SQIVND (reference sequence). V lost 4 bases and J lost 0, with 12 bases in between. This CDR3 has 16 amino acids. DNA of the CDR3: TGTGCCAGTAGTACCCCTGCAGGGGCGAACACCGGGGAGCTGTTTTTT. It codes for CASSTPAGANTGELFF.

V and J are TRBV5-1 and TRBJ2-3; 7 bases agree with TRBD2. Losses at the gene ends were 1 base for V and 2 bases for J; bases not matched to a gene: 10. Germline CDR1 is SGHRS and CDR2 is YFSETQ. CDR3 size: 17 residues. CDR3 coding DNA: TGCGCCAGCAGCTTGCGGGGGACTACCCAATACACAGATACGCAGTATTTT. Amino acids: CASSLRGTTQYTDTQYF.

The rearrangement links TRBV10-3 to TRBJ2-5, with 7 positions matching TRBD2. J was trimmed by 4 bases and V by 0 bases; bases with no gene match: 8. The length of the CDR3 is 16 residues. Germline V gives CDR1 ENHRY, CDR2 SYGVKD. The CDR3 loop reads CAISESMSTSRETQYF. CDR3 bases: TGTGCCATCAGTGAGTCGATGTCGACTAGCAGAGAGACCCAGTACTTC.

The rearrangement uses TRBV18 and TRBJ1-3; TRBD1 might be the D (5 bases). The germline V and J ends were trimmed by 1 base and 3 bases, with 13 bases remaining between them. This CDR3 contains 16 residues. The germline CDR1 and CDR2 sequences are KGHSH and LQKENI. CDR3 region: CASSPREGLGGNTIYF. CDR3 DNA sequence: TGTGCCAGCTCACCACGGGAGGGACTCGGTGGAAACACCATATATTTT. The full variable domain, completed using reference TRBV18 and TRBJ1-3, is NAGVMQNPRHLVRRRGQEARLRCSPMKGHSHVYWYRQLPEEGLKFMVYLQKENIIDESGMPKERFSAEFPKEGPSILRIQQVVRGDSAAYFCASSPREGLGGNTIYFGEGSWLTVV.

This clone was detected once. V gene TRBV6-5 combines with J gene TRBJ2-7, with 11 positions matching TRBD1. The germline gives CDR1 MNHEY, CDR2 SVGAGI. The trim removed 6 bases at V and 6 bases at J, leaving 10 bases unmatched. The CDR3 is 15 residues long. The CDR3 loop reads CASSSTPGTGGEQYF. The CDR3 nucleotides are TGTGCCAGCAGCTCCACCCCCGGGACAGGGGGCGAGCAGTACTTC.

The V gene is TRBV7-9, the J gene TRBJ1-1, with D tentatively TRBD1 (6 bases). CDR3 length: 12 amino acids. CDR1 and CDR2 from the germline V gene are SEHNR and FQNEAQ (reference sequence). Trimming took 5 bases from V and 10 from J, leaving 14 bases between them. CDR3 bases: TGTGCCAGCAGCCGCGCAGGGGTCGGAGCTTTCTTT. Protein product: CASSRAGVGAFF.

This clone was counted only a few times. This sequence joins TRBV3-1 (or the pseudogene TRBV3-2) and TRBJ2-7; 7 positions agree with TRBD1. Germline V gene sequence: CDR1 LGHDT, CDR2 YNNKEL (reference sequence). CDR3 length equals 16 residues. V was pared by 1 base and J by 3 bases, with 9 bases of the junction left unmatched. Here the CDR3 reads CASSQAPGQNFYEQYF. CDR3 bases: TGTGCCAGCAGCCAAGCTCCGGGACAGAACTTCTACGAGCAGTACTTC.

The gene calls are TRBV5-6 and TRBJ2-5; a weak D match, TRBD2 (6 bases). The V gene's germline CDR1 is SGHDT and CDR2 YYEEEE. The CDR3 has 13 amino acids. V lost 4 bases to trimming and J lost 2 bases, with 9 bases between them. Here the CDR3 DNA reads TGTGCCAGCAGCACTAGCTGGCAAGAGACCCAGTACTTC. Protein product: CASSTSWQETQYF.

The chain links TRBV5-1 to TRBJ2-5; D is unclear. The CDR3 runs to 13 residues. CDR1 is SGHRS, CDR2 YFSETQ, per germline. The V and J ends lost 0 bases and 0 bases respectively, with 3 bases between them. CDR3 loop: CASSLANQETQYF. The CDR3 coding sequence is TGCGCCAGCAGCTTGGCCAACCAAGAGACCCAGTACTTC.

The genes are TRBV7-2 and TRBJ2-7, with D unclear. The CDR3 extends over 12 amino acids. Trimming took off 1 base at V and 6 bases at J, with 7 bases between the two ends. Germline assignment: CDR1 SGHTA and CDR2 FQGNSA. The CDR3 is CASSLGFGEQYF. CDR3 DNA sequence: TGTGCCAGCAGCTTAGGGTTCGGCGAGCAGTACTTC.

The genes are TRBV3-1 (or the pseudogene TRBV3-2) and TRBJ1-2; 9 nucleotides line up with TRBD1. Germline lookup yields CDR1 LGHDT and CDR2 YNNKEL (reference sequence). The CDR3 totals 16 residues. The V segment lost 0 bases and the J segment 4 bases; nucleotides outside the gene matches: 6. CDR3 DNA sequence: TGTGCCAGCAGCCAAGATGGGGGACAGGGCCTCTATGGCTACACCTTC. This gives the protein CASSQDGGQGLYGYTF.

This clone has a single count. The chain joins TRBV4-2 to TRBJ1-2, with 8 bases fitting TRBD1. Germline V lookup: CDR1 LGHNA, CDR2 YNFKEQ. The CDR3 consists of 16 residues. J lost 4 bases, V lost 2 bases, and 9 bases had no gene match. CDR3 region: CASSQNQGAVGYGYTF. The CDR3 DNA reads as TGTGCCAGCAGCCAAAATCAGGGGGCGGTCGGCTATGGCTACACCTTC.

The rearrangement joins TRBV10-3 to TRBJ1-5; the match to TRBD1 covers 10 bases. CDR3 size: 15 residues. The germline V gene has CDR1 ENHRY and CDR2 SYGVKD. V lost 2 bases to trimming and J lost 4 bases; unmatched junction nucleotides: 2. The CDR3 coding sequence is TGTGCCATCAGTGAGGGACAGGGGGTAAATCAGCCCCAGCATTTT. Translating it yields CAISEGQGVNQPQHF.

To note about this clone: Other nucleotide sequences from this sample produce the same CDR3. The CDR3 DNA is TGTGCCAGCAGCGTGGGGGGGACTAGCGGATACAATGAGCAGTTCTTC. This encodes CASSVGGTSGYNEQFF. The rearrangement joins TRBV9 to TRBJ2-1; 11 bases agree with TRBD2. The germline CDR1 and CDR2 sequences are SGDLS and YYNGEE. The CDR3 extends over 16 amino acids. The V gene end was trimmed by 2 bases and the J gene end by 4 bases; junction bases not matched to a gene: 5.

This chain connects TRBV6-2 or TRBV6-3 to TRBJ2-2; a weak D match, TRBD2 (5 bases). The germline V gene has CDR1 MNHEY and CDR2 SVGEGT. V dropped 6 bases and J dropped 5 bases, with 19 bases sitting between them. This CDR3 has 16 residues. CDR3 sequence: CASSFVVGVRTGELFF. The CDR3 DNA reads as TGTGCCAGCAGCTTCGTGGTGGGAGTTAGGACCGGGGAGCTGTTTTTT.